This T cell receptor (beta chain) was identified in a study of cytomegalovirus exposure and HLA in healthy donors. Study conclusions and caveats: The study designated about 180 TCR beta chains cytomegalovirus-associated.

This clone was picked up a small number of times. Its antigen is as yet unknown. The PCR had 60 Vbeta and 13 Jbeta primers. Profiled with immunoSEQ multiplex PCR; TCRdb holds only in-frame clones, not every one. The sample shows under 200,000 clones, around four fifths of them seen only once. V lost 10 bases to trimming and J lost 8 bases; unmatched junction nucleotides: 17. The CDR3 is 15 amino acids. Germline CDR1 and CDR2: LNHDA and SQIVND (reference sequence). Sequenced sample: PBMCs. This chain uses TRBV19 with TRBJ2-1; 7 bases fit TRBD2. The TCR comes from a young man in good health and CMV-seronegative. This CDR3 is CATSIEAGVGYEQFF. CDR3 nucleotides: TGTGCCACCTCCATTGAGGCGGGAGTAGGCTATGAGCAGTTCTTC.